These 14 T cell receptor beta chains were all obtained from the same sample, sequenced in a study of T-cell reconstitution after alpha-beta-depleted transplantation in children. The TCRbeta library was prepared with unique molecular identifiers. TCRdb reprocessed the PCR reads with MiXCR, giving one entry per CDR3 protein. The repertoire holds hundreds of thousands of distinct CDR3 sequences, 10% to 15% seen once, with 2.2% in the top ten. The sample here was PBMCs, mostly from graft donor cells, taken 360 days after TCRalphabeta/CD19-depleted stem cell transplant. The source of these receptors is a male patient younger than 18 who had a stem cell transplant for acute myeloid leukemia, so the T cells may come from the graft donor.

This clonotype has a handful of counts. V gene TRBV20-1 combines with J gene TRBJ2-7; 10 positions match TRBD2. The CDR3 consists of 15 residues. Germline V gene lookup returns CDR1 DFQATT and CDR2 SNEGSKA (reference sequence). Germline trimming cut 2 bases from V and 2 bases from J; bases unmatched to any gene: 6. DNA for the CDR3: TGCAGTGCTAGATCACAACTAGCGGGACCCTACGAGCAGTACTTC. This translates into CSARSQLAGPYEQYF.

This clonotype has more than one count but fewer than ten. The chain recombines TRBV10-3 with TRBJ2-1, with 14 nucleotides matching TRBD2. The CDR3 loop spans 17 amino acids. In germline, CDR1 is ENHRY, CDR2 SYGVKD. Trimming took 11 bases from V and 9 from J; bases not matched to a gene: 18. CDR3 DNA sequence: TGTGCCCCCCATAAGGCTCCGGGACTAGCGGGAGAGGTTGAGCAGTTCTTC. Translating it yields CAPHKAPGLAGEVEQFF.

In its sample, this clonotype was seen a few times. The chain carries TRBV27 and TRBJ2-2; no clear D gene. From germline, CDR1 is MNHEY and CDR2 SMNVEV (reference sequence). Trimming cost V 3 bases and J 9 bases, with 17 bases left between them. This CDR3 spans 15 amino acids. CDR3 protein: CASSLTVLRLRELFF. CDR3 in DNA: TGTGCCAGCAGTTTGACGGTCCTACGCCTCCGGGAGCTGTTTTTT.

The chain carries TRBV24-1 and TRBJ1-2, with 7 bases that match TRBD1. V was clipped by 0 bases and J by 8 bases; unmatched bases: 14. Germline V gene lookup returns CDR1 KGHDR and CDR2 SFDVKD. The CDR3 runs to 17 residues. CDR3 loop: CATSDLSPDRPFGGYTF. CDR3 in DNA: TGTGCCACCAGTGATTTGAGCCCGGACAGGCCCTTTGGAGGCTACACCTTC.

This clonotype was seen a few times. The J gene is TRBJ2-5, the V gene TRBV7-8; D perhaps matches TRBD2 (6 bases). V lost 5 bases to trimming and J lost 7 bases, with 20 bases between them. The CDR3 extends over 15 amino acids. The germline gives CDR1 SGHVS, CDR2 FQNEAQ. CDR3 amino acids: CASSPPAGLLTTQYF. CDR3 nucleotides: TGTGCCAGCAGCCCACCCGCGGGACTGCTTACGACCCAGTACTTC.

The sample holds many counts of this clonotype. V and J are TRBV21-1 and TRBJ2-7; the table's D call of TRBD1 was not tested on the DNA. TRBV21-1 is a recognized pseudogene. The CDR3 is 13 amino acids. CDR3 in DNA: TGTGCCAGCCCCAAAAGTGGGGGCTACGAGCAGTACTTC. Protein product: CASPKSGGYEQYF.

This clonotype occurred a few times. The chain joins TRBV11-1 to TRBJ2-6, with 10 nucleotides matching TRBD2. There are 19 residues in the CDR3. V shed 1 base, J shed 0 bases, and the junction held 6 bases outside the gene matches. From germline, CDR1 is SGHAT and CDR2 FQDESV (reference sequence). The CDR3 reads CASSLGGLALASGANVLTF. The CDR3 DNA follows: TGTGCCAGCAGCTTAGGGGGACTAGCGCTGGCCTCTGGGGCCAACGTCCTGACTTTC.

V and J are TRBV30 and TRBJ1-1; TRBD1 aligns across 8 bases. Germline V gene data show CDR1 as GTSNPN and CDR2 as SVGIG (reference sequence). This CDR3 region has 13 residues. V gave up 8 bases and J gave up 7 bases; unmatched junction bases: 12. The CDR3 region is CARRPTGDLEAFF. Written as DNA, the CDR3 is TGTGCCCGGCGCCCGACAGGGGACCTTGAAGCTTTCTTT. Variable domain in full (rest from reference TRBV30 and TRBJ1-1): SQTIHQWPATLVQPVGSPLSLECTVEGTSNPNLYWYRQAAGRGLQLLFYSVGIGQISSEVPQNLSASRPQDRQFILSSKKLLLSDSGFYLCARRPTGDLEAFFGQGTRLTVV.

This clonotype has a count of ten or more. The chain carries TRBV29-1 and TRBJ2-1; D not certain. The CDR3 is 12 amino acids. From germline, CDR1 is SQVTM and CDR2 ANQGSEA. The ends were cut back, 0 bases at V and 6 bases at J, with 6 bases in the middle. The CDR3 coding sequence is TGCAGCGTTGAAGATCTGCCCAATGAGCAGTTCTTC. This sequence encodes CSVEDLPNEQFF.

A few counts support this clonotype. V is TRBV20-1 and J is TRBJ2-1; TRBD2 matches 7 bases. Germline trimming cut 1 base from V and 10 bases from J; bases unmatched to any gene: 7. Germline V gene sequence: CDR1 DFQATT, CDR2 SNEGSKA (reference sequence). This CDR3 is 13 amino acids long. Written as DNA, the CDR3 is TGCAGTGCTAGAGGGATTTGGGGACTAGAGCAGTTCTTC. Its protein product is CSARGIWGLEQFF.

This chain joins TRBV5-1 and TRBJ2-7; 7 bases are a match to TRBD2. V gave up 4 bases and J gave up 0 bases; unmatched junction bases: 7. Germline CDR1 and CDR2: SGHRS and YFSETQ. CDR3 size: 15 residues. The CDR3: CASSTTGTNSYEQYF. The CDR3 region has the DNA TGCGCCAGCAGCACCACCGGGACTAACTCCTACGAGCAGTACTTC.

CDR3 DNA sequence: TGTGCCAGCAGCCCTCTCCTGGGACAGGGGTCGATTACCGAGCAGTACTTC. This encodes CASSPLLGQGSITEQYF. This chain links TRBV6-1 with TRBJ2-7, with 10 bases fitting TRBD1. Germline V gene lookup returns CDR1 MNHNS and CDR2 SASEGT. The V segment lost 6 bases and the J segment 6 bases; nucleotides outside the gene matches: 17. The length of the CDR3 is 17 residues.

This clonotype was counted many times. V and J are TRBV29-1 and TRBJ2-1; 7 nucleotides match TRBD1. Germline CDR1 reads SQVTM; CDR2 reads ANQGSEA. The V segment lost 7 bases and the J segment 4 bases; nucleotides outside the gene matches: 10. CDR3 length equals 14 residues. CDR3 DNA sequence: TGCAGCGGGACCGGGACAGCAACGTACAATGAGCAGTTCTTC. Amino acids: CSGTGTATYNEQFF.

The chain links TRBV20-1 to TRBJ2-3; 8 nucleotides match TRBD2. Germline V gene lookup returns CDR1 DFQATT and CDR2 SNEGSKA (reference sequence). V trimming: 6 bases; J trimming: 3 bases; junction bases outside the gene matches: 8. The CDR3 totals 14 residues. CDR3 residues: CSATSGSWTDTQYF. The CDR3 DNA reads as TGCAGTGCCACGAGCGGGAGTTGGACAGATACGCAGTATTTT.